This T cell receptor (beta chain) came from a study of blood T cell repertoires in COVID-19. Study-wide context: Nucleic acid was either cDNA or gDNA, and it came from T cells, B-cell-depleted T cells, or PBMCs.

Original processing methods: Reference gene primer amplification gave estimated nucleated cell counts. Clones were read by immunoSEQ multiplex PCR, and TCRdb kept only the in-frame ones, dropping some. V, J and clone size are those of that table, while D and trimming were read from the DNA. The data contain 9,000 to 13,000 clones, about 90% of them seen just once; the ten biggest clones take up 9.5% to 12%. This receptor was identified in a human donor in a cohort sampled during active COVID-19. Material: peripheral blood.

The DNA for the CDR3 is TGTGCCAGCACCCTCGCAGGGTCGGGAAACACCATATATTTT. It is translated as CASTLAGSGNTIYF. V usage is TRBV6-7 and J usage is TRBJ1-3; tentative D call: TRBD1 (5 bases). TRBV6-7 is sorted into the ORF group, with uncertain function. Between the trimmed V and J ends, which lost 7 bases and 4 bases, there was a span of 14 bases. This CDR3 has 14 residues.